The T cell receptor (beta chain) described here comes from a study of blood T cell repertoires in COVID-19. The CDR3 extends over 13 amino acids. Germline lookup yields CDR1 SQVTM and CDR2 ANQGSEA. V lost 6 bases, J lost 6 bases, and 17 bases lay in between. Produced via immunoSEQ multiplex PCR; TCRdb's table is partial and in-frame only. The sample lists some 180,000 clones, roughly 79% occurring once. The receptor's source is a woman between 40 and 50 years old with COVID-19, enrolled during active disease. V is TRBV29-1 and J is TRBJ1-2, with a weak D call TRBD1 (5 bases). The source material was peripheral blood. CDR3 nucleotide sequence: TGCAGCGTCGGGTGGTGGGAAGGGGATGGCTACACCTTC. Its translation: CSVGWWEGDGYTF.